This TCR beta chain is drawn from a study of blood T cell repertoires in COVID-19 (dated by TCRdb to 2018 to 2021). In terms of the full investigation: The collaborator samples originated in the United States, Italy and Spain and spanned the acute and convalescent phases of COVID-19. Samples were obtained from the ongoing ImmuneRACE study (first 160 participants) and from about 1,300 subjects provided by 6 global collaborators. The prospective study material was composed of cDNA or gDNA derived from T cells, B-cell-depleted T cells, or PBMCs. Where available, HLA class I and class II types were obtained from metadata supplied by the sample provider rather than from assay-based typing. Sample metadata almost always included a de-identified subject ID, COVID-19 status, age in years and sex. The repertoires were released in a freely available public database meant as a resource for research on the immune response to SARS-CoV-2. Subjects who had been exposed to COVID-19, were actively infected with it, or had recovered from it provided the deeply sampled blood TCRbeta repertoires that made up the dataset. General findings and caveats noted by the study authors: Clinical and demographic metadata were provided uncurated, with the amount varying by source and participant.

Remarks on this clone: No cognate antigen has been identified for it. The input lacks base qualities; no much larger clone sits a single base away.

V is shortened by 0 bases, J by 8 bases, and the region joining them spans 19 bases. CDR1 and CDR2, per the germline V gene, are SGHVS and FQNEAQ. The CDR3 has 16 amino acids, counting the end cysteine and phenylalanine. Of the read, only the CDR3 DNA is kept; its 48 bases are in frame from base 1. The immunoSEQ Assay, a bias-controlled multiplex PCR, was used to amplify TCRbeta CDR3 regions from genomic DNA. The paper's processing steps were these. The number of nucleated cells in each sample was estimated by amplification of reference gene primers within the assay. Sequence reads were collapsed and filtered to measure the absolute abundance of every unique TCRbeta CDR3 rearrangement. Productive Simpson clonality was computed per sample as the square root of Simpson's diversity index over productive rearrangements. TCRdb holds this immuneACCESS table with in-frame rearrangements only. Some clones are missing; in checked studies, unresolved V genes explain under half, and the rest has no known cause. V and J calls and clone size come straight from that table; D and trimming were deduced from the DNA. In all, the sample holds 150,000 to 200,000 clones, and approximately 80% of those were seen once. The leading ten clones occupy around 16% of the sample.

Participants in the prospective study were aged about 18 to 89 years, lived in some 24 United States geographic areas, and enrolled through a virtual design. In the prospective study, participants were assigned to cohorts based on the clinical history participants reported in a screening survey and a study questionnaire. For ImmuneRACE Cohort 3, a participant was defined as recovered based on two consecutive negative NP/OP PCR tests, clearance by a healthcare professional, or resolution of symptoms. Mobile phlebotomists in the prospective study collected whole blood, serum and a nasopharyngeal or oropharyngeal swab from every participant. Prospective study participants could optionally give additional blood draws and questionnaires over an approximately two-month period. Prospective study blood samples were shipped either frozen or at room temperature before DNA extraction.

Sample: PBMCs or T cells enriched from blood (not recorded which). This receptor was identified in a woman aged 45-60 years who had recovered from COVID-19. The receptor chain draws on TRBV7-8 and TRBJ1-2; the D segment could be TRBD1, given 5 matching bases. For the CDR3, the sequence is CASSLAMGGAATGYTF. The nucleotide sequence reads TGTGCCAGCAGCTTAGCGATGGGAGGGGCCGCGACGGGCTACACCTTC.